These 2 T cell receptor beta chains share one sample of origin, sequenced in a study of molecular identifiers for immune sequencing clone quantification. MiXCR, run by TCRdb on the PCR reads, gives a single entry per CDR3 protein. The repertoire holds around 460,000 distinct CDR3 sequences, 20% to 25% seen once, with around 0.84% in the top ten. Material for sequencing was naive CD8+ T cells from blood, with Jurkat cell RNA spiked in. Stated subset: FACS-sorted CD8+CD4-CCR7+CD45RA+ naive T cells. The receptors were sampled from a human donor in good health. Some libraries in this study had Jurkat cell RNA spiked in.

The CDR3 DNA follows: TGTGCCAGCAACCAACGGGACGTATCCTACGAGCAGTACTTC. The encoded protein is CASNQRDVSYEQYF. The J gene is TRBJ2-7, the V gene TRBV28; the D call may be TRBD1 or TRBD2 (5 bases each). Germline assignment: CDR1 MDHEN and CDR2 SYDVKM. The CDR3 covers 14 residues. Trimming left V 7 bases short and J 1 base short, with 14 bases between.

J is TRBJ2-7 and V is TRBV20-1; possible D gene TRBD2, 7 bases. Germline V gene sequence: CDR1 DFQATT, CDR2 SNEGSKA (reference sequence). V dropped 4 bases and J dropped 3 bases, with 16 bases sitting between them. CDR3 length equals 14 residues. CDR3 DNA: TGCAGTGCTATTTACAGGGAGGGCGGCTACGAGCAGTACTTC. This sequence encodes CSAIYREGGYEQYF.